Following are 31 T cell receptor beta chains from one sample sequenced in a study of T cell responses to AZD1222 COVID-19 vaccine. This table comes from immunoSEQ multiplex PCR, and its TCRdb copy is limited to in-frame clones, with some not included. The sample lists approximately 68,000 clones; 88% were seen once. The starting material was peripheral blood, obtained on day 0 of AZD1222 vaccination. These receptors originate from an adult in good health.

The sample holds one count of this clone. The chain joins TRBV19 to TRBJ2-3; the match to TRBD2 covers 13 bases. There are 17 residues in the CDR3. V shed 3 bases, J shed 4 bases, and the junction held 7 bases outside the gene matches. Germline V gene lookup returns CDR1 LNHDA and CDR2 SQIVND (reference sequence). CDR3 sequence: CASSIRTSGRTSDTQYF. DNA for the CDR3: TGTGCCAGTAGTATTCGGACTAGCGGGAGAACGTCAGATACGCAGTATTTT.

The chain combines TRBV9 with TRBJ1-1, with D hard to call. The length of the CDR3 is 15 residues. Per germline, CDR1 SGDLS and CDR2 YYNGEE. V lost 4 bases and J lost 0, with 13 bases in between. CDR3 nucleotides: TGTGCCAGCAGCCTGTTAGGGTACGTGAACACTGAAGCTTTCTTT. Amino acid sequence: CASSLLGYVNTEAFF.

The chain links TRBV2 to TRBJ2-1, with TRBD2 identical over 7 bases. Germline V CDR1 and CDR2: SNHLY, FYNNEI. CDR3 length equals 14 residues. V trimming: 8 bases; J trimming: 4 bases; junction bases outside the gene matches: 8. CDR3 coding DNA: TGTGCCAGCGTTGTAGGACTAGTGTACAATGAGCAGTTCTTC. Its protein is CASVVGLVYNEQFF.

The chain carries TRBV29-1 and TRBJ2-3; D possibly matches TRBD1 or TRBD2 (5 bases each). Trimming shortened V by 3 bases and J by 0 bases, and 10 bases separated the two germline ends. The CDR3 is 14 amino acids. CDR1 is SQVTM and CDR2 is ANQGSEA in the germline V gene. The CDR3, as DNA: TGCAGCGTTGACCGGGACCTGAGCACAGATACGCAGTATTTT. Its translation: CSVDRDLSTDTQYF.

This clone showed up just once. This chain joins TRBV29-1 and TRBJ1-2; the D gene is possibly TRBD1 (5 bases). Germline assignment: CDR1 SQVTM and CDR2 ANQGSEA. The CDR3 extends over 13 amino acids. Trimming cost V 5 bases and J 0 bases, with 10 bases left between them. The CDR3 region is CSVMTVANYGYTF. The CDR3 nucleotides read TGCAGCGTTATGACAGTCGCTAACTATGGCTACACCTTC. The variable domain in full, with the rest retrieved from reference TRBV29-1 and TRBJ1-2, is SAVISQKPSRDICQRGTSLTIQCQVDSQVTMMFWYRQQPGQSLTLIATANQGSEATYESGFVIDKFPISRPNLTFSTLTVSNMSPEDSSIYLCSVMTVANYGYTFGSGTRLTVV.

The chain employs TRBV3-1 (or the pseudogene TRBV3-2) and TRBJ2-5; TRBD1 might be the D (5 bases). The CDR3 extends over 14 amino acids. CDR1 is LGHDT, CDR2 YNNKEL, per germline (reference sequence). V dropped 1 base and J dropped 4 bases, with 10 bases sitting between them. CDR3: CASSQVVQGETQYF. Written as DNA, the CDR3 is TGTGCCAGCAGCCAAGTGGTCCAGGGAGAGACCCAGTACTTC.

This chain's CDR3 is CASSFRDRPNYGYTF. CDR3 sequence (DNA): TGTGCCAGTAGTTTTCGGGACCGCCCTAACTATGGCTACACCTTC. This rearrangement joins TRBV19 to TRBJ1-2; tentative D call: TRBD1 (5 bases). The ends were cut back, 5 bases at V and 0 bases at J, with 13 bases in the middle. The CDR3 spans 15 residues. CDR1 and CDR2 from the germline V gene are LNHDA and SQIVND (reference sequence).

CDR3 in DNA: TGTGCCAGCCGAGGAGGAGACACCCTTTCACCCCTCCACTTT. Protein product: CASRGGDTLSPLHF. The chain has TRBV9 and TRBJ1-6; the D is unclear. Trimming removed 7 bases at V and 9 bases at J, with 17 bases between. This CDR3 region has 14 residues. Germline CDR1 is SGDLS and CDR2 is YYNGEE.

The chain links TRBV10-1 to TRBJ2-7, with D possibly TRBD2 on 5 matching bases. This CDR3 spans 12 amino acids. Trimming took 3 bases from V and 4 from J, leaving 7 bases between them. Germline CDR1 and CDR2: WNHNN and SYGVQD (reference sequence). CDR3 region: CASSDPGYEQYF. The CDR3 DNA sequence: TGCGCCAGCAGTGACCCGGGGTACGAGCAGTACTTC.

The chain links TRBV7-2 to TRBJ2-3; D unclear. The CDR3 covers 14 residues. From germline, CDR1 is SGHTA and CDR2 FQGNSA. Trimming removed 4 bases from V and 2 bases from J, with 10 bases in between. CDR3 DNA: TGTGCCAGCAGCTCCCCCGGCGCCACAGATACGCAGTATTTT. Its translation is CASSSPGATDTQYF.

V usage is TRBV2 and J usage is TRBJ2-7; the D gene is possibly TRBD2 (5 bases). This CDR3 region has 16 residues. Germline CDR1 reads SNHLY; CDR2 reads FYNNEI. The V and J ends lost 7 bases and 0 bases respectively, with 19 bases between them. The CDR3 bases are TGTGCCAGCAAGTGGAGAGAGGGAATGGACTCCTACGAGCAGTACTTC. Its translation: CASKWREGMDSYEQYF.

This chain connects TRBV7-2 to TRBJ2-1, with D perhaps matching TRBD2 (6 bases). Germline-derived CDR1 and CDR2 are SGHTA and FQGNSA. Trimming removed 1 base from V and 3 bases from J, with 10 bases in between. The CDR3 totals 15 residues. The CDR3 DNA reads TGTGCCAGCAGCTTAGTAGCGGATTTCTACAATGAGCAGTTCTTC. This encodes CASSLVADFYNEQFF.

The chain links TRBV14 to TRBJ2-7; 7 bases agree with TRBD2. The germline V gene encodes CDR1 SGHDN and CDR2 FVKESK. The trim removed 4 bases at V and 4 bases at J, leaving 7 bases unmatched. The CDR3 covers 14 residues. The CDR3 nucleotides read TGTGCCAGCAGCCGAGGACTAGTACCATACGAGCAGTACTTC. Residues: CASSRGLVPYEQYF.

The chain combines TRBV6-4 with TRBJ2-1, with TRBD2 matching 7 bases. From germline, CDR1 is MRHNA and CDR2 SNTAGT. J lost 5 bases, V lost 2 bases, and 0 bases had no gene match. The CDR3 sequence is 13 residues long. The CDR3 sequence is CASSDGTNNEQFF. The CDR3 DNA is TGTGCCAGCAGTGACGGGACTAACAATGAGCAGTTCTTC.

This clone came up once. The rearrangement links TRBV3-1 (or the pseudogene TRBV3-2) to TRBJ1-6; 7 bases fit TRBD1. CDR3 size: 15 residues. In germline, CDR1 is LGHDT, CDR2 YNNKEL (reference sequence). After removal of 4 bases from V and 9 bases from J, the junction contained 9 bases not matched to a gene. CDR3 coding DNA: TGTGCCAGCAGCCCCGAGACAGGGTTTGCTTCACCCCTCCACTTT. It encodes CASSPETGFASPLHF.

The chain employs TRBV30 and TRBJ2-1, with TRBD2 as a possible D gene (6 bases). The germline CDR1 and CDR2 sequences are GTSNPN and SVGIG (reference sequence). The CDR3 is 15 residues long. The germline V and J ends were trimmed by 0 bases and 1 base, with 10 bases remaining between them. As DNA, the CDR3 is TGTGCCTGGAGTGTTGGCGGGATGTCCTACAATGAGCAGTTCTTC. Translated: CAWSVGGMSYNEQFF.

J is TRBJ2-3 and V is TRBV4-3; D not certain. CDR3 length: 13 amino acids. V lost 1 base to trimming and J lost 3 bases, with 5 bases between them. Per germline, CDR1 LGHNA and CDR2 YSLEER. CDR3 DNA sequence: TGCGCCAGCAGCCAAGTAGGGACAGATACGCAGTATTTT. It codes for CASSQVGTDTQYF.

The gene calls are TRBV5-1 and TRBJ2-7, with D perhaps matching TRBD2 (5 bases). V was shortened by 0 bases and J by 2 bases, with 21 bases between the two germline ends. This CDR3 contains 18 residues. Germline CDR1 is SGHRS and CDR2 is YFSETQ. The CDR3 bases are TGCGCCAGCAGCTTGGCTGGGCCGACTACTACAACACCCTACGAGCAGTACTTC. Translated: CASSLAGPTTTTPYEQYF.

This chain links TRBV5-4 with TRBJ2-1, with D perhaps assigned TRBD1 or TRBD2 (5 bases each). Germline CDR1 is SGHNT and CDR2 is YYREEE (reference sequence). Trimming removed 3 bases from V and 8 bases from J, with 6 bases in between. The CDR3 is 11 residues long. CDR3 in amino acids: CASSWGYEQFF. The CDR3 region has the DNA TGTGCCAGCAGCTGGGGGTATGAGCAGTTCTTC.

The chain uses TRBV7-2 and TRBJ1-1, with no clear D. Trimming took 8 bases from V and 4 from J, leaving 11 bases between them. The CDR3 has 12 residues. Germline V gene sequence: CDR1 SGHTA, CDR2 FQGNSA. This chain's CDR3 is CASGRVGTEAFF. CDR3 sequence (DNA): TGTGCCAGCGGGAGGGTAGGCACTGAAGCTTTCTTT.

The chain links TRBV7-3 to TRBJ2-3; tentatively, D is TRBD1 (5 bases). The V gene lost 1 base and the J gene lost 8 bases, with 10 bases spanning the gap. CDR3 length: 13 amino acids. Per the germline V gene, CDR1 is SGHTA and CDR2 is FQGTGA. CDR3 coding DNA: TGTGCCAGCAGCTTAAACGATCAGGGTACGCAGTATTTT. This encodes CASSLNDQGTQYF.

The CDR3 spells CASSQDRGHEQFF. The CDR3 DNA follows: TGCGCCAGCAGCCAAGATAGGGGCCATGAGCAGTTCTTC. The V gene is TRBV4-1, the J gene TRBJ2-1; a weak D match, TRBD1 (5 bases). Germline CDR1 is MGHRA and CDR2 is YSYEKL. There are 13 residues in the CDR3. Trimming removed 0 bases at V and 8 bases at J, with 8 bases between.

This rearrangement joins TRBV5-4 to TRBJ1-2, with D possibly matching TRBD1 (6 bases). Germline V lookup: CDR1 SGHNT, CDR2 YYREEE (reference sequence). This CDR3 spans 14 amino acids. The V and J ends lost 2 bases and 1 base respectively, with 9 bases between them. The CDR3 DNA follows: TGTGCCAGCAGCTTTTCGGACAGTAACTATGGCTACACCTTC. It codes for CASSFSDSNYGYTF.

The chain uses TRBV27 and TRBJ1-1; possibly TRBD1 for D (5 bases). The CDR3 runs 14 residues. The germline CDR1 and CDR2 sequences are MNHEY and SMNVEV (reference sequence). Trimming removed 5 bases from V and 2 bases from J, with 12 bases in between. CDR3 region: CASSPVQGNTEAFF. The CDR3 DNA sequence: TGTGCCAGCAGTCCCGTGCAGGGAAACACTGAAGCTTTCTTT.

The rearrangement uses TRBV5-8 and TRBJ2-1, with D tentatively TRBD1 (6 bases). This CDR3 is built from 13 residues. V was pared by 4 bases and J by 8 bases, with 13 bases between. CDR1 and CDR2 from the germline V gene are SGHTS and YDEGEE. The CDR3 protein is CASSPAGVDEQFF. In DNA, the CDR3 is TGTGCCAGCAGCCCAGCAGGGGTGGATGAGCAGTTCTTC.

The chain couples TRBV15 to TRBJ1-5; D uncertain. Trimming took 1 base from V and 5 from J, leaving 9 bases between them. CDR1 is LNHNV and CDR2 is YYDKDF in the germline V gene (reference sequence). This CDR3 has 14 amino acids. The DNA for the CDR3 is TGTGCCACCAGCAGAGGGGTTGAAGATCAGCCCCAGCATTTT. It is translated as CATSRGVEDQPQHF. The whole variable domain, remainder taken from reference TRBV15 and TRBJ1-5, is DAMVIQNPRYQVTQFGKPVTLSCSQTLNHNVMYWYQQKSSQAPKLLFHYYDKDFNNEADTPDNFQSRRPNTSFCFLDIRSPGLGDTAMYLCATSRGVEDQPQHFGDGTRLSIL.

V gene TRBV24-1 combines with J gene TRBJ2-5; D not certain. The CDR3 sequence is 13 residues long. Germline CDR1 is KGHDR and CDR2 is SFDVKD. Trimming removed 4 bases from V and 2 bases from J, with 7 bases in between. CDR3 protein: CATSELGQETQYF. As DNA, the CDR3 is TGTGCCACCAGTGAACTGGGGCAAGAGACCCAGTACTTC.

For the CDR3, the DNA is TGTGCCAGCAGTTTGTCGCAGGGGAACCAGCCCCAGCATTTT. The encoded protein is CASSLSQGNQPQHF. The chain combines TRBV27 with TRBJ1-5; maybe TRBD1 (6 bases). CDR1 is MNHEY and CDR2 is SMNVEV in the germline V gene (reference sequence). Trimming removed 3 bases at V and 7 bases at J, with 13 bases between. The CDR3 consists of 14 residues.

This clone came up once. The rearrangement joins TRBV4-1 to TRBJ2-5; maybe TRBD1 (6 bases). Trimming shortened V by 1 base and J by 0 bases, and 9 bases separated the two germline ends. The CDR3 spans 15 residues. CDR1 is MGHRA and CDR2 is YSYEKL in the germline V gene. The CDR3 here is CASSQVRGYQETQYF. The CDR3 DNA is TGCGCCAGCAGCCAAGTAAGGGGGTACCAAGAGACCCAGTACTTC.

V usage is TRBV13 and J usage is TRBJ2-7; perhaps TRBD2 as D (5 bases). Deletions cut 5 bases from V and 7 bases from J, with 15 bases between. The CDR3 has 13 amino acids. Germline loops: CDR1 PRHDT, CDR2 FYEKMQ (reference sequence). CDR3 loop: CASSLIASGEQYF. The CDR3 bases are TGTGCCAGCAGCCTAATTGCCTCGGGGGAGCAGTACTTC. The entire variable domain, with the rest obtained from reference TRBV13 and TRBJ2-7, is as follows: AAGVIQSPRHLIKEKRETATLKCYPIPRHDTVYWYQQGPGQDPQFLISFYEKMQSDKGSIPDRFSAQQFSDYHSELNMSSLELGDSALYFCASSLIASGEQYFGPGTRLTVT.

The rearrangement uses TRBV7-2 and TRBJ2-7, with 8 bases identical to TRBD1. CDR3 length equals 16 residues. CDR1 is SGHTA and CDR2 is FQGNSA in the germline V gene. Unmatched junction bases numbered 13, after V lost 0 bases and J lost 9 bases. The CDR3 DNA is TGTGCCAGCAGCTTAGCGATACTAGGACAGGGAGCAAGGCAGTACTTC. Its protein is CASSLAILGQGARQYF.